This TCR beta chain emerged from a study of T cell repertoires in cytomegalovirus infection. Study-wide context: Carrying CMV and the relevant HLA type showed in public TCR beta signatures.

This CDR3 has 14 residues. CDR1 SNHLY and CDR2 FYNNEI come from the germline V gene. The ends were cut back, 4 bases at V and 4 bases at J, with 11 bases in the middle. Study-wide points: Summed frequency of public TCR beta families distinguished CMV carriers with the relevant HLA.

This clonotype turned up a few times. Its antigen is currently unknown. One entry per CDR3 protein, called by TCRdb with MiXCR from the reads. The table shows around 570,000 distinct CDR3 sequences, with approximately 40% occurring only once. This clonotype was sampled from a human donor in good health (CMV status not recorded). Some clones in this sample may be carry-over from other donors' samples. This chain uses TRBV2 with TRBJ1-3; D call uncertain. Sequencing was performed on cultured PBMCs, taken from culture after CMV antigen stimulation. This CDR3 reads CASSVGSSGNTIYF. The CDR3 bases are TGTGCCAGCAGTGTGGGGTCCTCAGGAAACACCATATATTTT.